These 5 T cell receptor beta chains came from one sample sequenced in a study of blood T cells in healthy people across ages. A second PCR of 7 to 11 cycles used a sample-barcoded 5' primer and a J-beta primer mix. MiXCR was run by TCRdb on the 5' RACE reads, yielding one entry per CDR3 protein. The sample has more than 550,000 distinct CDR3 sequences, about 20% seen once; the top ten hold around a fifth. Sequencing input: blood. These receptors all come from a man in his 70s in good health.

The chain couples TRBV28 to TRBJ1-3; TRBD1 might be the D (5 bases). Germline V lookup: CDR1 MDHEN, CDR2 SYDVKM. V was cut by 8 bases and J by 0 bases, with 20 bases left in between. The CDR3 length is 17 residues. The CDR3 is CASLQQARTSSGNTIYF. In nucleotides, the CDR3 is TGTGCCAGCTTACAACAGGCCCGGACCAGCTCTGGAAACACCATATATTTT.

The J gene is TRBJ1-2, the V gene TRBV27; 8 positions match TRBD1. The germline gives CDR1 MNHEY, CDR2 SMNVEV (reference sequence). The CDR3 consists of 19 residues. The V and J ends lost 0 bases and 7 bases, in that order; junction bases with no gene match: 19. For the CDR3, the DNA is TGTGCCAGCAGTTTATCGGGAACCGGGACAGGACTCAAGTCGGGTGGCTACACCTTC. Translating gives CASSLSGTGTGLKSGGYTF.

This rearrangement joins TRBV7-2 to TRBJ2-1; TRBD2 matches 10 bases. The germline V gene has CDR1 SGHTA and CDR2 FQGNSA. J was trimmed by 4 bases and V by 5 bases; bases with no gene match: 5. The length of the CDR3 is 15 residues. The CDR3 coding sequence is TGTGCCAGCAGCCTCACTAGCGGGGAGTACAATGAGCAGTTCTTC. Its protein is CASSLTSGEYNEQFF.

V is TRBV20-1 and J is TRBJ2-3; D remains ambiguous. Per germline, CDR1 DFQATT and CDR2 SNEGSKA (reference sequence). Between the trimmed V and J ends, which lost 3 bases and 1 base, there was a span of 17 bases. CDR3 length: 16 residues. In nucleotides, the CDR3 is TGCAGTGCTAGTGAAAACCATCGCCGCGGCACAGATACGCAGTATTTT. Translation gives CSASENHRRGTDTQYF.

This clonotype was detected only a few times. The chain has TRBV9 and TRBJ1-6; D gene unclear. V lost 1 base to trimming and J lost 7 bases, with 6 bases between them. This CDR3 spans 13 amino acids. Germline V gene lookup returns CDR1 SGDLS and CDR2 YYNGEE. CDR3 region: CASSVTSNSPLHF. In nucleotides, the CDR3 is TGTGCCAGCAGCGTAACCTCCAATTCACCCCTCCACTTT.